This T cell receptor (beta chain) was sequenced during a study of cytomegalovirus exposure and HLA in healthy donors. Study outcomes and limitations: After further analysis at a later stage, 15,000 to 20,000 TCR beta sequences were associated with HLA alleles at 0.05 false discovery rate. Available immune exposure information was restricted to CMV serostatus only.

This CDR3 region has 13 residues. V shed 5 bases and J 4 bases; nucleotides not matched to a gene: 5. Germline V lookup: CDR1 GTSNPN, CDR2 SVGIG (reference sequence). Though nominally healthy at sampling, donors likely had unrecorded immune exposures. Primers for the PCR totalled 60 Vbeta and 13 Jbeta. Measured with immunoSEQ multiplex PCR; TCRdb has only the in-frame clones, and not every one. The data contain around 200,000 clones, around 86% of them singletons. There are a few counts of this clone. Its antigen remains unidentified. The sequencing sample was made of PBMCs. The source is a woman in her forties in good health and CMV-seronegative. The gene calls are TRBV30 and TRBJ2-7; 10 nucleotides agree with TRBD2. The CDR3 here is CAWQRTSGYEQYF. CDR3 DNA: TGTGCCTGGCAACGGACTAGCGGTTACGAGCAGTACTTC.